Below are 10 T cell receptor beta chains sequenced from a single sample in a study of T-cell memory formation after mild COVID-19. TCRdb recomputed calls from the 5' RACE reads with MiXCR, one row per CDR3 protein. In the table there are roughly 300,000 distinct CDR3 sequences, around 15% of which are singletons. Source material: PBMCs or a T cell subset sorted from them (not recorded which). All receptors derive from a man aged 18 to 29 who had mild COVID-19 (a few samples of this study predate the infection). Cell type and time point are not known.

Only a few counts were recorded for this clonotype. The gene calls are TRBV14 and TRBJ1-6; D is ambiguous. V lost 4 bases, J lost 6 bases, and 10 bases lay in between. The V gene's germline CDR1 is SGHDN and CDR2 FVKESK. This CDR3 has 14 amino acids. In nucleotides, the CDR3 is TGTGCCAGCAGCCCGTCGTACCTTAATTCACCCCTCCACTTT. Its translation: CASSPSYLNSPLHF. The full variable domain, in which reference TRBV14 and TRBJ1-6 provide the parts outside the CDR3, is EAGVTQFPSHSVIEKGQTVTLRCDPISGHDNLYWYRRVMGKEIKFLLHFVKESKQDESGMPNNRFLAERTGGTYSTLKVQPAELEDSGVYFCASSPSYLNSPLHFGNGTRLTVT.

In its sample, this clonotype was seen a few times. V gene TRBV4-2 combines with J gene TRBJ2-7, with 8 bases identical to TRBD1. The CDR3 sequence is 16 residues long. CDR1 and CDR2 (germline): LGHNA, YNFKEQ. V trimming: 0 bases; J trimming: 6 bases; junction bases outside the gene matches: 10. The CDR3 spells CASSQDRTGPRGEQYV. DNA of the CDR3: TGTGCCAGCAGCCAAGATCGGACAGGGCCCAGGGGCGAGCAGTACGTC.

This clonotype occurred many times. In DNA form, the CDR3 reads TGTGCCAGCAGCGAAAGGGGACGCCAAGAGACCCAGTACTTC. It is translated as CASSERGRQETQYF. The chain uses TRBV7-9 and TRBJ2-5, with D possibly called TRBD1 or TRBD2 (5 bases each). CDR1 SEHNR and CDR2 FQNEAQ come from the germline V gene (reference sequence). The CDR3 spans 14 residues. V was pared by 5 bases and J by 1 base, with 11 bases between. The whole variable domain, remainder taken from reference TRBV7-9 and TRBJ2-5, is DTGVSQNPRHKITKRGQNVTFRCDPISEHNRLYWYRQTLGQGPEFLTYFQNEAQLEKSRLLSDRFSAERPKGSFSTLEIQRTEQGDSAMYLCASSERGRQETQYFGPGTRLLVL.

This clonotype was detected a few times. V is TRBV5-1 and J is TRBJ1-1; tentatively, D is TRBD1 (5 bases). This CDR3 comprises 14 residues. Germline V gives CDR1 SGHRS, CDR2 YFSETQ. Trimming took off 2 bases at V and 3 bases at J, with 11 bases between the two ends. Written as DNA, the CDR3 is TGCGCCAGCAGCTTCGCAGTGGGGGACACTGAAGCTTTCTTT. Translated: CASSFAVGDTEAFF.

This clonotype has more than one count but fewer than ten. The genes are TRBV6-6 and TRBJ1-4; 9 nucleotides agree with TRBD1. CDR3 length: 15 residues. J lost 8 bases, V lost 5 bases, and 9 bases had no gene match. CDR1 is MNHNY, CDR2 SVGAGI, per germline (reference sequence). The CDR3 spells CASSHGDRVTEKLFF. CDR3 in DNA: TGTGCCAGCAGTCATGGGGACAGGGTGACAGAAAAACTGTTTTTT.

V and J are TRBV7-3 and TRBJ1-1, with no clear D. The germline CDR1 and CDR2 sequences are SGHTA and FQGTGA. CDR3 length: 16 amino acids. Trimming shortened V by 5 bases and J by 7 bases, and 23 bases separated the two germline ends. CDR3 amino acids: CASSPTPSSGLGEAFF. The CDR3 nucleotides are TGTGCCAGCAGCCCAACCCCCAGTTCTGGGCTCGGTGAAGCTTTCTTT.

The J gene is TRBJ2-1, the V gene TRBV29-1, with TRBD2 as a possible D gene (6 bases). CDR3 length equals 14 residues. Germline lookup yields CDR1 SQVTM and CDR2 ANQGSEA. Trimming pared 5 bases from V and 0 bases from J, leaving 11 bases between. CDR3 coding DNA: TGCAGCGTTACCCGGGGGTTCTCCTACAATGAGCAGTTCTTC. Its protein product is CSVTRGFSYNEQFF.

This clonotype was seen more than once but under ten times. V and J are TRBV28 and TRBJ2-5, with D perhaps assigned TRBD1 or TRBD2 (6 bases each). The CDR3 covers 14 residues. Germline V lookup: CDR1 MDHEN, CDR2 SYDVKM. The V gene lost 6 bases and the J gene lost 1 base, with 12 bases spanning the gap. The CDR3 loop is CASSSRGAQETQYF. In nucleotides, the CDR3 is TGTGCCAGCAGCTCTAGGGGGGCCCAAGAGACCCAGTACTTC. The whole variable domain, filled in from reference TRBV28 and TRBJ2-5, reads DVKVTQSSRYLVKRTGEKVFLECVQDMDHENMFWYRQDPGLGLRLIYFSYDVKMKEKGDIPEGYSVSREKKERFSLILESASTNQTSMYLCASSSRGAQETQYFGPGTRLLVL.

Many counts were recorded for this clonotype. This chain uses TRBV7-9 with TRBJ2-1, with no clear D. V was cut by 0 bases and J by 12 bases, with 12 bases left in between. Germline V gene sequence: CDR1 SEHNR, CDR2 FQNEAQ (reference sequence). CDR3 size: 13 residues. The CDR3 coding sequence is TGTGCCAGCAGCTTAGCCTACGCCCGTGGGCAGTTCTTC. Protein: CASSLAYARGQFF.

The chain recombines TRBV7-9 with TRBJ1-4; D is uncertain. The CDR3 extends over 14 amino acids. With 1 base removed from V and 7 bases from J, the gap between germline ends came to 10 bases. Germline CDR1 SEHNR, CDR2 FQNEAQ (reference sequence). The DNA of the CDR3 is TGTGCCAGCAGCTTAGGCGTGGCAGCTGAAAAACTGTTTTTT. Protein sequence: CASSLGVAAEKLFF. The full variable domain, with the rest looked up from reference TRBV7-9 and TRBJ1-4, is DTGVSQNPRHKITKRGQNVTFRCDPISEHNRLYWYRQTLGQGPEFLTYFQNEAQLEKSRLLSDRFSAERPKGSFSTLEIQRTEQGDSAMYLCASSLGVAAEKLFFGSGTQLSVL.